The 14 T cell receptor beta chains below all came from one sample that was sequenced in a study of neoadjuvant nivolumab and ipilimumab in lung cancer. The method was immunoSEQ multiplex PCR; TCRdb's version includes in-frame clones alone and lacks a portion of them. The sample has roughly 7,400 clones; approximately 76% are singletons. The starting material was tumor tissue, obtained after neoadjuvant nivolumab, alone or with ipilimumab, at or shortly before surgery. The receptors were sampled from an adult with non-small cell lung cancer.

The chain has TRBV5-1 and TRBJ1-3; D unclear. V shed 1 base and J shed 0 bases, with 14 bases lying between them. CDR1 is SGHRS and CDR2 is YFSETQ in the germline V gene. This CDR3 region has 17 residues. In DNA, the CDR3 is TGCGCCAGCAGCTTGAATCCCCTAGGAGTCTCTGGAAACACCATATATTTT. Translating it yields CASSLNPLGVSGNTIYF.

In its sample, this clone was seen once. The chain combines TRBV2 with TRBJ2-7, with 9 bases fitting TRBD1. The V gene end was trimmed by 5 bases and the J gene end by 3 bases; junction bases not matched to a gene: 2. CDR1 and CDR2 (germline): SNHLY, FYNNEI. There are 13 residues in the CDR3. DNA of the CDR3: TGTGCCAGCAGTCGACAGGGGGACTACGAGCAGTACTTC. Its protein product is CASSRQGDYEQYF.

This clone has just a few counts. This chain connects TRBV13 to TRBJ2-1; 7 nucleotides match TRBD2. CDR1 and CDR2 (germline): PRHDT, FYEKMQ (reference sequence). The CDR3 covers 15 residues. The junction had 13 bases not matched to a gene; V was cut back by 4 bases and J by 10 bases. CDR3 region: CASSSTSEAPREQFF. CDR3 sequence (DNA): TGTGCCAGCAGCTCAACTAGCGAGGCCCCACGGGAGCAGTTCTTC.

By share of the sample, this clone is medium-sized. This rearrangement joins TRBV20-1 to TRBJ2-7; unclear D gene. Germline assignment: CDR1 DFQATT and CDR2 SNEGSKA (reference sequence). V dropped 7 bases and J dropped 3 bases, with 10 bases sitting between them. The CDR3 covers 11 residues. CDR3 loop: CSGRVDYEQYF. The DNA for the CDR3 is TGCAGTGGAAGGGTCGACTACGAGCAGTACTTC.

The chain recombines TRBV7-9 with TRBJ2-7; no reliable D call. The CDR3 consists of 13 residues. The germline gives CDR1 SEHNR, CDR2 FQNEAQ (reference sequence). Trimming cost V 1 base and J 4 bases, with 8 bases left between them. The CDR3 sequence is CASSLESRYEQYF. In nucleotides, the CDR3 is TGTGCCAGCAGCTTAGAATCCCGGTACGAGCAGTACTTC.

This clone has a handful of counts. V is TRBV28 and J is TRBJ2-1, with D uncertain. V shed 3 bases and J shed 0 bases, with 6 bases lying between them. CDR1 is MDHEN and CDR2 is SYDVKM in the germline V gene. The CDR3 length is 14 residues. CDR3 in amino acids: CASSFLHSYNEQFF. DNA for the CDR3: TGTGCCAGCAGTTTCCTACACTCCTACAATGAGCAGTTCTTC.

This rearrangement joins TRBV27 to TRBJ1-1, with TRBD1 identical over 8 bases. With V trimmed by 2 bases and J by 4 bases, 6 bases remained unmatched. The CDR3 covers 15 residues. Germline CDR1 and CDR2: MNHEY and SMNVEV (reference sequence). As DNA, the CDR3 is TGTGCCAGCAGTTTAAGGACAGGGAGGAGCACTGAAGCTTTCTTT. Its protein is CASSLRTGRSTEAFF.

This sequence joins TRBV7-8 and TRBJ1-4, with 7 nucleotides matching TRBD1. V shed 4 bases, J shed 3 bases, and the junction held 11 bases outside the gene matches. CDR3 size: 17 residues. CDR1 and CDR2 from the germline V gene are SGHVS and FQNEAQ. CDR3 nucleotide sequence: TGTGCCAGCAGCTCCCTGGGGGGGGACAGCTCTAATGAAAAACTGTTTTTT. Translating it yields CASSSLGGDSSNEKLFF.

This chain uses TRBV10-2 with TRBJ2-7; no clear D. Trimming took 0 bases from V and 2 from J, leaving 5 bases between them. The CDR3 is 13 amino acids. Germline CDR1 and CDR2: WSHSY and SAAADI. The chain's CDR3 is CASSESSPYEQYF. CDR3 nucleotide sequence: TGCGCCAGCAGTGAGTCGAGCCCCTACGAGCAGTACTTC.

The chain couples TRBV25-1 to TRBJ1-3; D unresolved. Trimming pared 4 bases from V and 0 bases from J, leaving 10 bases between. The CDR3 contains 15 residues. The germline CDR1 and CDR2 sequences are MGHDK and SYGVNS. The CDR3 spells CASSAAPVSGNTIYF. The CDR3 DNA sequence: TGTGCCAGCAGTGCAGCACCGGTCTCTGGAAACACCATATATTTT.

Only a few counts were recorded for this clone. The rearrangement uses TRBV7-9 and TRBJ1-1; D not certain. CDR1 SEHNR and CDR2 FQNEAQ come from the germline V gene (reference sequence). The CDR3 has 13 amino acids. V was shortened by 5 bases and J by 0 bases, with 7 bases between the two germline ends. The CDR3 region is CASSLTVNTEAFF. CDR3 DNA sequence: TGTGCCAGCAGCCTCACAGTGAACACTGAAGCTTTCTTT.

V gene TRBV5-1 combines with J gene TRBJ2-5; the match to TRBD2 covers 11 bases. Unmatched junction bases numbered 11, after V lost 4 bases and J lost 3 bases. The CDR3 extends over 17 amino acids. CDR1 SGHRS and CDR2 YFSETQ come from the germline V gene. The CDR3 protein is CASSEGTSGLQKETQYF. The CDR3 coding sequence is TGCGCCAGCAGCGAGGGGACTAGCGGATTACAAAAAGAGACCCAGTACTTC.

The chain recombines TRBV4-3 with TRBJ2-7, with 13 bases lining up with TRBD2. The V segment lost 1 base and the J segment 4 bases; nucleotides outside the gene matches: 4. Germline V lookup: CDR1 LGHNA, CDR2 YSLEER. This CDR3 contains 16 residues. CDR3 residues: CASSQAQLAGGYEQYF. The CDR3 DNA reads TGCGCCAGCAGCCAAGCTCAACTAGCGGGAGGGTACGAGCAGTACTTC.

CDR3 loop: CASSVATREEAFF. The CDR3, as DNA: TGTGCCAGCAGCGTAGCTACGAGGGAAGAAGCTTTCTTT. V gene TRBV9 combines with J gene TRBJ1-1, with D unresolved. Looked up from germline, CDR1 is SGDLS and CDR2 is YYNGEE. The CDR3 is 13 amino acids. V shed 0 bases and J shed 8 bases, with 11 bases lying between them.